This TCR beta chain originates from a study of shared clonotypes between healthy human individuals. General study points: In contrast to clonotypes shared by all four donors, non-shared clonotypes had lower generation probabilities. Naive subsets usually exceeded memory subsets in estimated richness.

Assay used: immunoSEQ multiplex PCR; TCRdb lists only in-frame clones, some missing. Among more than 2 million clones, nearly 97% were seen once, and the ten largest hold 0.1% to 0.15%. Remarks on this clone: Its antigen is still unknown.

The CDR3 is 15 amino acids. Germline CDR1 reads MNHNS; CDR2 reads SASEGT. Trimming cost V 7 bases and J 3 bases; bases outside gene matches: 12. The V call is TRBV6-1, the J call TRBJ2-7; 7 bases match TRBD1. The sequencing sample was made of naive CD4+ T cells sorted from blood. Subset here: CD45RA+ positively selected. The origin of this receptor is a man aged 18 to 29 in good health. The CDR3 DNA sequence: TGTGCCAGCATGACCGGGACAGTGATCCTCTACGAGCAGTACTTC. This sequence encodes CASMTGTVILYEQYF.